This T cell receptor beta chain was retrieved from a study of T cells in Graves' hyperthyroidism and ophthalmopathy. Findings of the study overall: Blood also held most thyroid clonotypes expanded beyond 0.001.

In germline, CDR1 is DFQATT, CDR2 SNEGSKA (reference sequence). The CDR3 has 17 residues. V lost 0 bases, J lost 0 bases, and 17 bases lay in between. This clonotype was seen many times. Its cognate antigen is unknown. Diagnoses rested on clinical symptoms, serum thyroxine and TRAb, thyroid ultrasound and orbital computed tomography. TCR beta CDR3 sequences were amplified from RNA transcripts. The HTBI primer set drove a first-round RT-PCR of the TCR CDR3. Via MiXCR, TCRdb re-called the multiplex PCR reads, giving one row per CDR3 protein. The data show 690,000 or so distinct CDR3 sequences, 18% seen once.

The clonotype was recovered from a woman in her 50s with Graves' hyperthyroidism that later progressed to Graves' ophthalmopathy. The chain combines TRBV20-1 with TRBJ1-1; tentatively, D is TRBD1 (6 bases). The sequenced material came from blood. This CDR3 reads CSARDTQGHILNTEAFF. CDR3 nucleotide sequence: TGCAGTGCTAGAGACACACAGGGCCATATTTTGAACACTGAAGCTTTCTTT.